This T cell receptor beta chain was recorded in a study of OX40 agonist ivuxolimab in advanced cancers. About the study: The dose-escalation cohort had hepatocellular carcinoma, melanoma, renal cell or head and neck cancer.

Using immunoSEQ multiplex PCR, the repertoire was profiled, and TCRdb retains in-frame clones only, with some absent. The sample lists around 140,000 clones, 75% to 95% occurring once. Concerning this clone: Its antigen remains unknown.

Study conclusions and caveats: Some patients without response likewise showed low normalized clonal expansion.

Autoimmune disease history or systemic immunosuppression barred patients. CDR1 and CDR2 from the germline V gene are SGHRS and YFSETQ. The CDR3 has 14 residues. Trimming at V came to 0 bases and at J to 4 bases, leaving 4 bases not matched to a gene. Sequencing used CD4+ or CD8+ T cells sorted from blood, obtained in a trial of the OX40 agonist ivuxolimab. The chain uses TRBV5-1 and TRBJ2-7; TRBD1 agrees at 7 bases. This clonotype was sampled from an adult with an advanced solid tumor such as melanoma, head and neck, liver or kidney cancer. The DNA of the CDR3 is TGCGCCAGCAGCTTGGAGGGACAGTCGTACGAGCAGTACTTC. This codes for CASSLEGQSYEQYF. Looking up the rest from reference TRBV5-1 and TRBJ2-7 gives the full variable domain: KAGVTQTPRYLIKTRGQQVTLSCSPISGHRSVSWYQQTPGQGLQFLFEYFSETQRNKGNFPGRFSGRQFSNSRSEMNVSTLELGDSALYLCASSLEGQSYEQYFGPGTRLTVT.